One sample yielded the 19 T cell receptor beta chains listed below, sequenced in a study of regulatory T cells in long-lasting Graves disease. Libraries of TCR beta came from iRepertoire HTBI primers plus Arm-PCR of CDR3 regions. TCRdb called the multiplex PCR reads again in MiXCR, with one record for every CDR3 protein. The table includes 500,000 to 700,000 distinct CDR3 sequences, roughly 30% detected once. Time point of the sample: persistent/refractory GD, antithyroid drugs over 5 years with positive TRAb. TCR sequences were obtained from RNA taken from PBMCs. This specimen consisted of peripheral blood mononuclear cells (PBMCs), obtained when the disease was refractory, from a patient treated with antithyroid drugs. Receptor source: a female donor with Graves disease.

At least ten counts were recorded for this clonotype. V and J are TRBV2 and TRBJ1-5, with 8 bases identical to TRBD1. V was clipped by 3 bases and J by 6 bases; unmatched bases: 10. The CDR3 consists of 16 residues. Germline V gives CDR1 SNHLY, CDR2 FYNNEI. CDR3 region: CASSDQGAASSQPQHF. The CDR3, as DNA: TGTGCCAGCAGTGACCAGGGGGCCGCTTCAAGTCAGCCCCAGCATTTT.

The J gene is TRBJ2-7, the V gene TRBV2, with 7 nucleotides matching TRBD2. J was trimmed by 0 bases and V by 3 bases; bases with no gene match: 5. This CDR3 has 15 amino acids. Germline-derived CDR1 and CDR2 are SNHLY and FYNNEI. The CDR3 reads CASSDQRDFSYEQYF. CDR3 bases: TGTGCCAGCAGTGACCAGCGGGACTTCTCCTACGAGCAGTACTTC.

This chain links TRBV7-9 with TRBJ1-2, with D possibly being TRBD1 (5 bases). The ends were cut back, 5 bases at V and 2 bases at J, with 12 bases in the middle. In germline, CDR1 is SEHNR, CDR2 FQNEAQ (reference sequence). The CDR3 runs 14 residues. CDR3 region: CASSPGLLNYGYTF. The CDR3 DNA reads TGTGCCAGCAGCCCGGGACTGCTAAACTATGGCTACACCTTC.

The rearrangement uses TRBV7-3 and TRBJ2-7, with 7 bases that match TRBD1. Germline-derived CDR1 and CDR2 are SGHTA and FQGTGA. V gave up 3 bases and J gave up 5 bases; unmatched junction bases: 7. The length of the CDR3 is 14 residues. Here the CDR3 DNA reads TGTGCCAGCAGCTTGTCGACAGGGTCCAACGAGCAGTACTTC. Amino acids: CASSLSTGSNEQYF. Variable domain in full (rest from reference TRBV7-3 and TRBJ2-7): GAGVSQTPSNKVTEKGKYVELRCDPISGHTALYWYRQSLGQGPEFLIYFQGTGAADDSGLPNDRFFAVRPEGSVSTLKIQRTERGDSAVYLCASSLSTGSNEQYFGPGTRLTVT.

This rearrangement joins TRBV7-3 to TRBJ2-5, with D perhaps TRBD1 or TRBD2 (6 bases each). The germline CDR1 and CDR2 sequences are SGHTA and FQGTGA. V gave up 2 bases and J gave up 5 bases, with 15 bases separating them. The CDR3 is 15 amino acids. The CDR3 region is CASSLSGGRWETQYF. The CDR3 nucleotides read TGTGCCAGCAGCTTATCCGGGGGCCGTTGGGAGACCCAGTACTTC.

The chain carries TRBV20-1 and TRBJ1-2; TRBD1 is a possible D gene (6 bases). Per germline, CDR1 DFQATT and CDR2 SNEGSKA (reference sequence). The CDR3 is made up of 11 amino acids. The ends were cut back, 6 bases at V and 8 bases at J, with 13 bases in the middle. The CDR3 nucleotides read TGCAGTGCCAGGGGTTTGGGGGGCTACACCTTC. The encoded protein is CSARGLGGYTF.

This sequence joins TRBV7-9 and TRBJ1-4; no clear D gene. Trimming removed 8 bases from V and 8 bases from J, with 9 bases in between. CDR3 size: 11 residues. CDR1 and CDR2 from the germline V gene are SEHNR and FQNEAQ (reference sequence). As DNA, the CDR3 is TGTGCCAGCCGAACTCGCGAAAAACTGTTTTTT. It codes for CASRTREKLFF.

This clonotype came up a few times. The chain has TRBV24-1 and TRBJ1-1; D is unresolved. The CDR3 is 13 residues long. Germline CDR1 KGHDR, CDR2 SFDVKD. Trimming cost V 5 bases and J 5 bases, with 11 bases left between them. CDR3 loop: CATSAMMGTEAFF. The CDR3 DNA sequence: TGTGCCACCAGTGCCATGATGGGGACTGAAGCTTTCTTT.

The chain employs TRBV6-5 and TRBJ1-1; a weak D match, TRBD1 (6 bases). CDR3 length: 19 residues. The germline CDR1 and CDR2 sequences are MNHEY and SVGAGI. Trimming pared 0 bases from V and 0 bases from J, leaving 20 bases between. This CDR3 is CASSYSMVGGEYLNTEAFF. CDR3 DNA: TGTGCCAGCAGTTACTCGATGGTAGGGGGGGAGTATTTGAACACTGAAGCTTTCTTT.

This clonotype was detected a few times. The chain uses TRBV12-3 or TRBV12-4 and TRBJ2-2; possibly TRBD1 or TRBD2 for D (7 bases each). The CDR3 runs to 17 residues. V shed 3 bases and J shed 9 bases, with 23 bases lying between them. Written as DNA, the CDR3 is TGTGCCAGCAGTTTCTGGTCGGGGGGACAGTTCGACCGGGAGCTGTTTTTT. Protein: CASSFWSGGQFDRELFF.

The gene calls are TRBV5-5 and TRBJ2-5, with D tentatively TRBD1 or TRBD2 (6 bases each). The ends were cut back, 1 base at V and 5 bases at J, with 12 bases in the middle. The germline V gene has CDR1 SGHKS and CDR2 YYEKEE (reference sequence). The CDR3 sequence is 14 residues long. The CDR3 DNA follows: TGTGCCAGCAGCTTGTTCCGGGGGCGGGAGACCCAGTACTTC. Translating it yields CASSLFRGRETQYF.

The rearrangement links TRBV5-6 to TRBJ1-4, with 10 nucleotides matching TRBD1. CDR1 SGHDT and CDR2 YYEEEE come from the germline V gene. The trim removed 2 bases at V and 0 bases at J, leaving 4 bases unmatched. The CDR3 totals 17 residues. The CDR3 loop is CASSFYGTGATNEKLFF. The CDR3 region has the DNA TGTGCCAGCAGCTTTTACGGGACAGGGGCAACTAATGAAAAACTGTTTTTT. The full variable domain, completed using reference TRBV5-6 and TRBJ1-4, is DAGVTQSPTHLIKTRGQQVTLRCSPKSGHDTVSWYQQALGQGPQFIFQYYEEEERQRGNFPDRFSGHQFPNYSSELNVNALLLGDSALYLCASSFYGTGATNEKLFFGSGTQLSVL.

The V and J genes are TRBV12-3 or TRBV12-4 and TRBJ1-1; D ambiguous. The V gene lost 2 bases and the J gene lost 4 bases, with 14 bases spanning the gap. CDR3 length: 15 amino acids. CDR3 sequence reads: CASSLTLGFGTEAFF. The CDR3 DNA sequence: TGTGCCAGCAGTTTAACATTAGGATTCGGCACTGAAGCTTTCTTT.

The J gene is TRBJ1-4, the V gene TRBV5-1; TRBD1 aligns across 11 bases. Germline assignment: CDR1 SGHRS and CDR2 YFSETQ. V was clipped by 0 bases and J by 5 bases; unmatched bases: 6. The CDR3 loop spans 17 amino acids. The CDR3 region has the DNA TGCGCCAGCAGCTTGGGGACAGGGGGCGCGGGAAATGAAAAACTGTTTTTT. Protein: CASSLGTGGAGNEKLFF.

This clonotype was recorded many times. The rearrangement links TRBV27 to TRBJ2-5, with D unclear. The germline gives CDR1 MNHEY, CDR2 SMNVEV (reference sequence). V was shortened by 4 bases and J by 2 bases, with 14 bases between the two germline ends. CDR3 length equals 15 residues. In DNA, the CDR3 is TGTGCCAGCAGTTCCCGCTGGGGAACGCAAGAGACCCAGTACTTC. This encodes CASSSRWGTQETQYF.

CDR3 sequence (DNA): TGTGCCAGCAGCACTCCGGGACGGAACTCTGGAAACACCATATATTTT. This translates into CASSTPGRNSGNTIYF. This chain links TRBV7-9 with TRBJ1-3; possibly TRBD1 for D (5 bases). Germline V gene lookup returns CDR1 SEHNR and CDR2 FQNEAQ (reference sequence). This CDR3 contains 16 residues. V was pared by 5 bases and J by 0 bases, with 14 bases between.

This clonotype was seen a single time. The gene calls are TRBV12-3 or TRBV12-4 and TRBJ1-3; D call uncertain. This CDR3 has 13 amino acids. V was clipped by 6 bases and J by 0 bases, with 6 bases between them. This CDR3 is CASSKASGNTIYF. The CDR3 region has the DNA TGTGCCAGCAGCAAGGCCTCTGGAAACACCATATATTTT.

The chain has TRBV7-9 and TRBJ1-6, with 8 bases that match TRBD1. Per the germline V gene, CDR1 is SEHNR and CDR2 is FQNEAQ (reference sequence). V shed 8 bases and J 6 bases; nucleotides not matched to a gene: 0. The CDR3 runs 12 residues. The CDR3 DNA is TGTGCCAGCGACAGGGGTAATTCACCCCTCCACTTT. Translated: CASDRGNSPLHF. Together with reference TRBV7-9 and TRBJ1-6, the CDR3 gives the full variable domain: DTGVSQNPRHKITKRGQNVTFRCDPISEHNRLYWYRQTLGQGPEFLTYFQNEAQLEKSRLLSDRFSAERPKGSFSTLEIQRTEQGDSAMYLCASDRGNSPLHFGNGTRLTVT.

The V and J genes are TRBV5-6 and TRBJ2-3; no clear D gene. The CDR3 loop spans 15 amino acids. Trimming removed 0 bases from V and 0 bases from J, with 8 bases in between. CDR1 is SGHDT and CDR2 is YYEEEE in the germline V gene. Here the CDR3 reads CASSLGTRSTDTQYF. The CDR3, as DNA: TGTGCCAGCAGCTTGGGTACGCGGAGCACAGATACGCAGTATTTT.